This passage covers 9 T cell receptor beta chains from one sample sequenced in a study of T cell changes during pregnancy in multiple sclerosis. The assay was immunoSEQ multiplex PCR, and TCRdb's table has in-frame clones only and misses some. The sample shows under 15,000 clones, about nine tenths of them seen only once. This sample comprised CD8+ T cells from peripheral blood mononuclear cells, obtained after pregnancy. The source is a female donor in good health, enrolled as a control in a pregnancy study.

This rearrangement joins TRBV7-9 to TRBJ1-6, with 8 bases that match TRBD1. CDR3 length: 18 amino acids. Germline trimming cut 5 bases from V and 7 bases from J; bases unmatched to any gene: 16. CDR1 and CDR2 from the germline V gene are SEHNR and FQNEAQ (reference sequence). CDR3 amino acids: CASSPTYETGEGNSPLHF. The CDR3 bases are TGTGCCAGCAGCCCTACATATGAGACAGGGGAGGGGAATTCACCCCTCCACTTT.

The rearrangement joins TRBV4-3 to TRBJ1-2; 7 bases map to TRBD1. Germline loops: CDR1 LGHNA, CDR2 YSLEER. The CDR3 loop spans 14 amino acids. With V trimmed by 8 bases and J by 3 bases, 9 bases remained unmatched. CDR3 coding DNA: TGCGCCAGCGGTTCGGAGGGGGCGTACTATGGCTACACCTTC. Its translation: CASGSEGAYYGYTF.

This chain links TRBV7-2 with TRBJ2-3; possibly TRBD2 for D (6 bases). The CDR3 has 15 residues. CDR1 is SGHTA and CDR2 is FQGNSA in the germline V gene. The V and J ends lost 2 bases and 0 bases respectively, with 9 bases between them. The CDR3 nucleotides read TGTGCCAGCAGCTTAACTAGCCAGAGCACAGATACGCAGTATTTT. The encoded protein is CASSLTSQSTDTQYF.

V and J are TRBV30 and TRBJ2-6; TRBD2 agrees at 14 bases. Germline lookup yields CDR1 GTSNPN and CDR2 SVGIG (reference sequence). J lost 1 base, V lost 1 base, and 6 bases had no gene match. This CDR3 comprises 19 residues. The CDR3 region is CAWSGRLAGGPSGANVLTF. CDR3 in DNA: TGTGCCTGGAGTGGAAGACTAGCGGGAGGGCCGTCTGGGGCCAACGTCCTGACTTTC.

The chain links TRBV7-9 to TRBJ1-4; the D gene is possibly TRBD1 (6 bases). The length of the CDR3 is 14 residues. The V gene lost 4 bases and the J gene lost 5 bases, with 11 bases spanning the gap. Germline CDR1 and CDR2: SEHNR and FQNEAQ (reference sequence). Written as DNA, the CDR3 is TGTGCCAGCAGCTCACAGGGTGAAAATGAAAAACTGTTTTTT. Its protein product is CASSSQGENEKLFF.

CDR3 loop: CASSLGGLDEQFF. The CDR3 region has the DNA TGCGCCAGCAGCTTGGGCGGGCTCGATGAGCAGTTCTTC. V and J are TRBV5-1 and TRBJ2-1, with a weak D call TRBD2 (5 bases). The CDR3 loop spans 13 amino acids. In germline, CDR1 is SGHRS, CDR2 YFSETQ. V was trimmed by 0 bases and J by 8 bases, leaving 9 bases between them.

The V gene is TRBV6-5, the J gene TRBJ2-2; D might be TRBD1 (5 bases). V lost 7 bases and J 0 bases, leaving 12 bases between the germline ends. Germline CDR1 MNHEY, CDR2 SVGAGI. This CDR3 region has 15 residues. CDR3 sequence: CASNSEGANTGELFF. The CDR3 nucleotides read TGTGCCAGCAATTCGGAAGGGGCGAACACCGGGGAGCTGTTTTTT.

The V call is TRBV28, the J call TRBJ2-7; tentative D call: TRBD1 (5 bases). V lost 1 base and J 3 bases, leaving 13 bases between the germline ends. The CDR3 loop spans 15 amino acids. Germline-derived CDR1 and CDR2 are MDHEN and SYDVKM. The DNA for the CDR3 is TGTGCCAGCAGTTTATCGGTACTTCAGGGCTACGAGCAGTACTTC. This translates into CASSLSVLQGYEQYF.

This clone was recorded only once. The rearrangement uses TRBV6-4 and TRBJ2-3; TRBD2 matches 14 bases. CDR3 length equals 15 residues. Germline assignment: CDR1 MRHNA and CDR2 SNTAGT. V gave up 3 bases and J gave up 5 bases; unmatched junction bases: 1. The CDR3 reads CASSEGTSGGDTQYF. The CDR3, as DNA: TGTGCCAGCAGTGAGGGGACTAGCGGGGGAGATACGCAGTATTTT.